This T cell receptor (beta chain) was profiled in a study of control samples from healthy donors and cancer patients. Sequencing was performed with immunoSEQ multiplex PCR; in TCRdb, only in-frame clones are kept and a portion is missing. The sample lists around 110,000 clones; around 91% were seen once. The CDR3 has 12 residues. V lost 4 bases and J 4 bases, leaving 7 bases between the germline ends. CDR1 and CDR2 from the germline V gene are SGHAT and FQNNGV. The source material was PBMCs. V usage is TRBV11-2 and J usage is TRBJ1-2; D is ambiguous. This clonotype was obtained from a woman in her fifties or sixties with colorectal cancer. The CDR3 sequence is CASSSNPYGYTF. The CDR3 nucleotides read TGTGCCAGCAGCTCCAACCCCTATGGCTACACCTTC.